The rows below give T cell receptor beta chains drawn from one sample of a study of T cell repertoires in aging, cancer and after chemotherapy. TCRdb redid the calling of the multiplex PCR reads with MiXCR, one entry per CDR3 protein. The data hold approximately 11,000 distinct CDR3 sequences, with around 32% observed a single time. What was sequenced was blood. These receptors came from a human donor in good health. Each CDR3 is given with its conserved first and last residue. Some rows mark clone size as missing; the rest say once, few, many or name a class of expanded clone.

TRBV30	TRBJ1-2	.	CAWAGQGHSGYTF
TRBV12-3/TRBV12-4	TRBJ1-2	few	CASRGNRGYGYTF
TRBV18	TRBJ2-2	.	CASSLNPLTSVGELFF
TRBV5-1	TRBJ2-1	few	CASSLILGQAYNEQFF
TRBV27	TRBJ1-5	.	CASSLRGGSNQPQHF
TRBV5-5	TRBJ2-7	few	CASSPWGNSYEQYF
TRBV19	TRBJ1-1	few	CASSLQRNTEAFF
TRBV5-6	TRBJ1-1	.	CASSSTYGSPEAFF
TRBV5-6	TRBJ1-2	.	CASSWGQGNYDYTF
TRBV12-3/TRBV12-4	TRBJ1-1	few	CASSPGGGGAEAFF
TRBV29-1	TRBJ2-7	medium-sized	CSATLRQPYEQYF
TRBV12-3/TRBV12-4	TRBJ2-7	medium-sized	CASSWDRVIYEQYF
TRBV11-2	TRBJ2-7	.	CASSLYKAGETYEQYF
TRBV6-5	TRBJ1-2	.	CASSYSSGSNYGYTF
TRBV5-5	TRBJ2-7	.	CASSLAAGSGAEQYF
TRBV19	TRBJ2-1	medium-sized	CASSLSALAYNEQFF
TRBV4-3	TRBJ1-4	few	CASSQDRSSYEKLFF
TRBV5-1	TRBJ1-1	.	CASSLGGLENTEAFF
TRBV7-2	TRBJ1-6	.	CASSPQTGHKYSPLHF
TRBV30	TRBJ1-1	.	CAWSVRGDREGSEAFF
TRBV19	TRBJ2-6	medium-sized	CASSIDTGTGANVLTF
TRBV12-3/TRBV12-4	TRBJ2-2	.	CASSAHIGSTGELFF
TRBV19	TRBJ1-1	few	CASSRQGANTEAFF
TRBV28	TRBJ1-5	.	CASSWTSGQPQHF
TRBV6-2/TRBV6-3	TRBJ2-3	.	CASSPGTSGVSLSTDTQYF
TRBV19	TRBJ1-2	.	CATPAPSPGYGYTF
TRBV5-1	TRBJ2-1	.	CASSLDPQSAEQFF
TRBV6-1	TRBJ2-3	few	CASSASGQGRDTQYF
TRBV29-1	TRBJ1-3	few	CSAKWTGWGLSGNTIYF
TRBV19	TRBJ1-6	medium-sized	CASRWTDYNSPLHF
TRBV27	TRBJ1-3	once	CASSDSTASSGNTIYF
TRBV5-4	TRBJ2-3	.	CASSPTSGGVGDTQYF
TRBV11-3	TRBJ1-4	medium-sized	CASSSPPQPNVGEKLFF
TRBV7-9	TRBJ2-2	.	CAGSRYGELFF
TRBV5-6	TRBJ2-6	medium-sized	CASSSRDRVSGANVLTF
TRBV27	TRBJ1-4	.	CASSLEGPPVEKLFF
TRBV6-5	TRBJ1-5	few	CASSSGGARGSNQPQHF
TRBV29-1	TRBJ2-7	medium-sized	CSVKGSSYEQYF
TRBV15	TRBJ2-3	few	CATSTRQGEVTDTQYF
TRBV30	TRBJ1-6	medium-sized	CAWSPEQQSPLHF
TRBV6-2/TRBV6-3	TRBJ1-5	.	CASSYGGAYQPQHF
TRBV29-1	TRBJ2-3	medium-sized	CSVDAGGTDTQYF
TRBV6-4	TRBJ1-3	.	CASSGQGLSGNTIYF
TRBV27	TRBJ2-3	medium-sized	CASSGLAGTDTQYF
TRBV19	TRBJ1-2	.	CASSLEGATNYGYTF
TRBV5-4	TRBJ1-5	.	CASSFPDRGHQPQHF
TRBV19	TRBJ2-3	medium-sized	CASWDSSTDTQYF